This is a list of T cell receptor beta chains from one sample in a study of cytomegalovirus exposure and HLA in healthy donors. TCRdb's table, derived via immunoSEQ multiplex PCR, lists solely in-frame clones and lacks some. The sample carries 250,000 to 300,000 clones, just over 85% recorded once. Sequenced material: PBMCs. The source is a woman aged 18-29 years in good health and CMV-seronegative. CDR3s include the opening cysteine and the closing phenylalanine or tryptophan. Each record gives: J gene, clone size, D gene, V gene, CDR3 protein, CDR3 DNA. D genes are given only for firm matches. Only part of the rows carry a size: once, few, many, or a class if the clone is expanded.

j_gene: TRBJ1-2
abundance: once
d_gene: TRBD1
v_gene: TRBV29-1
CDR3aa: CSVETGGGDGYTF
CDR3nt: TGCAGCGTGGAGACAGGGGGCGGTGATGGCTACACCTTC

j_gene: TRBJ1-2
abundance: NA
d_gene: NA
v_gene: TRBV11-3
CDR3aa: CASSLRTANYTF
CDR3nt: TGTGCCAGCAGCTTGCGGACAGCCAACTACACCTTC

j_gene: TRBJ2-5
abundance: NA
d_gene: NA
v_gene: TRBV30
CDR3aa: CAWSLGETQYF
CDR3nt: TGTGCCTGGAGTCTAGGAGAGACCCAGTACTTC

j_gene: TRBJ2-7
abundance: NA
d_gene: NA
v_gene: TRBV28
CDR3aa: CASSFVQGYHYEQYF
CDR3nt: TGTGCCAGCAGTTTCGTACAGGGCTATCACTACGAGCAGTACTTC

j_gene: TRBJ1-2
abundance: NA
d_gene: NA
v_gene: TRBV6-5
CDR3aa: CASSWGGSGYTF
CDR3nt: TGTGCCAGCAGTTGGGGGGGTAGTGGCTACACCTTC

j_gene: TRBJ2-3
abundance: NA
d_gene: TRBD2
v_gene: TRBV5-1
CDR3aa: CASSQLAVLTDTQYF
CDR3nt: TGCGCCAGCAGCCAACTAGCGGTCCTCACAGATACGCAGTATTTT

j_gene: TRBJ2-7
abundance: NA
d_gene: TRBD2
v_gene: TRBV7-9
CDR3aa: CASSSPSGLSSYEQYF
CDR3nt: TGTGCCAGCAGCTCTCCTAGCGGGTTGAGCTCCTACGAGCAGTACTTC

j_gene: TRBJ2-7
abundance: NA
d_gene: NA
v_gene: TRBV2
CDR3aa: CASSEGSSVYEQYF
CDR3nt: TGTGCCAGCAGTGAGGGCAGCTCAGTCTACGAGCAGTACTTC

j_gene: TRBJ1-2
abundance: NA
d_gene: TRBD1
v_gene: TRBV7-2
CDR3aa: CASSLGTANYGYTF
CDR3nt: TGTGCCAGCAGCCTGGGGACAGCTAACTATGGCTACACCTTC

j_gene: TRBJ1-2
abundance: NA
d_gene: TRBD1
v_gene: TRBV5-6
CDR3aa: CASSLERGRFYPFVGYTF
CDR3nt: TGTGCCAGCAGCTTGGAGAGGGGGCGATTTTATCCGTTCGTTGGCTACACCTTC

j_gene: TRBJ2-7
abundance: NA
d_gene: TRBD1
v_gene: TRBV7-9
CDR3aa: CASMWDRLGTYEQYF
CDR3nt: TGTGCCAGCATGTGGGACAGGCTCGGGACCTACGAGCAGTACTTC

j_gene: TRBJ2-1
abundance: NA
d_gene: TRBD2
v_gene: TRBV19
CDR3aa: CASNLAGGDNNYNEQFF
CDR3nt: TGTGCCAGTAACCTAGCGGGGGGCGACAATAACTACAATGAGCAGTTCTTC

j_gene: TRBJ2-3
abundance: NA
d_gene: TRBD2
v_gene: TRBV9
CDR3aa: CASSQGTSGFTDTQYF
CDR3nt: TGTGCCAGCAGCCAAGGGACTAGCGGATTTACAGATACGCAGTATTTT

j_gene: TRBJ1-2
abundance: NA
d_gene: NA
v_gene: TRBV4-3
CDR3aa: CASSQEGGAGYGYTF
CDR3nt: TGCGCCAGCAGCCAAGAGGGGGGGGCAGGATATGGCTACACCTTC

j_gene: TRBJ2-1
abundance: NA
d_gene: NA
v_gene: TRBV7-8
CDR3aa: CASSLRGGRSYNEQFF
CDR3nt: TGTGCCAGCAGCTTAAGGGGGGGGAGATCCTACAATGAGCAGTTCTTC

j_gene: TRBJ2-1
abundance: NA
d_gene: TRBD1
v_gene: TRBV6-1
CDR3aa: CASSRDRAGEQFF
CDR3nt: TGTGCCAGCAGCAGGGACAGGGCAGGTGAGCAGTTCTTC

j_gene: TRBJ1-2
abundance: NA
d_gene: TRBD1
v_gene: TRBV27
CDR3aa: CASSANIGTGHYGYTF
CDR3nt: TGTGCCAGCAGCGCGAACATAGGGACAGGGCACTATGGCTACACCTTC

j_gene: TRBJ1-1
abundance: NA
d_gene: NA
v_gene: TRBV14
CDR3aa: CASSRRGYTEAFF
CDR3nt: TGTGCCAGCAGCAGGAGGGGTTACACTGAAGCTTTCTTT

j_gene: TRBJ2-7
abundance: NA
d_gene: TRBD1
v_gene: TRBV10-3
CDR3aa: CATTGVSYEQYF
CDR3nt: TGTGCCACCACAGGGGTTTCCTACGAGCAGTACTTC

j_gene: TRBJ2-1
abundance: NA
d_gene: TRBD2
v_gene: TRBV27
CDR3aa: CASSPSLGGDEQFF
CDR3nt: TGTGCCAGCAGTCCCTCCCTTGGGGGGGATGAGCAGTTCTTC